A single sample gave rise to the 30 T cell receptor beta chains below, sequenced in a study of blood T cell repertoires in COVID-19. Produced via immunoSEQ multiplex PCR; TCRdb's table is partial and in-frame only. This sample has roughly 220,000 clones, with just over 85% found just once. Sequenced: PBMCs or T cells enriched from blood (not recorded which). These receptors were obtained from a woman aged 50 to 60 with acute COVID-19.

This clone has a single count. The chain joins TRBV6-4 to TRBJ2-1; 12 positions match TRBD2. Germline V gene data show CDR1 as MRHNA and CDR2 as SNTAGT. Germline trimming cut 6 bases from V and 6 bases from J; bases unmatched to any gene: 6. The CDR3 covers 15 residues. The CDR3 sequence: CASSRETSGSNEQFF. CDR3 in DNA: TGTGCCAGCAGCCGAGAGACTAGCGGGAGCAATGAGCAGTTCTTC.

This clone has just one count. The gene calls are TRBV28 and TRBJ2-7; TRBD1 might be the D (5 bases). The V gene lost 1 base and the J gene lost 4 bases, with 17 bases spanning the gap. Looked up from germline, CDR1 is MDHEN and CDR2 is SYDVKM. The CDR3 loop spans 16 amino acids. The CDR3 loop reads CASSLYVWGGPYEQYF. Written as DNA, the CDR3 is TGTGCCAGCAGTTTATACGTTTGGGGCGGTCCTTACGAGCAGTACTTC.

The chain combines TRBV3-1 (or the pseudogene TRBV3-2) with TRBJ2-2; D uncertain. The CDR3 loop spans 14 amino acids. Trimming stripped 6 bases from V and 0 bases from J, with 8 bases between. Germline V gives CDR1 LGHDT, CDR2 YNNKEL (reference sequence). DNA for the CDR3: TGTGCCAGCAGTCGTAGAACGAACACCGGGGAGCTGTTTTTT. This encodes CASSRRTNTGELFF.

This chain links TRBV9 with TRBJ1-4, with 7 positions matching TRBD1. This CDR3 contains 16 residues. CDR1 is SGDLS and CDR2 is YYNGEE in the germline V gene. V gave up 4 bases and J gave up 3 bases; unmatched junction bases: 9. CDR3 bases: TGTGCCAGCAGCAGGGGCACAGGGGCGGCTAATGAAAAACTGTTTTTT. This translates into CASSRGTGAANEKLFF. Using reference TRBV9 and TRBJ1-4 for the parts outside the CDR3, the full variable domain is DSGVTQTPKHLITATGQRVTLRCSPRSGDLSVYWYQQSLDQGLQFLIQYYNGEERAKGNILERFSAQQFPDLHSELNLSSLELGDSALYFCASSRGTGAANEKLFFGSGTQLSVL.

The rearrangement joins TRBV5-1 to TRBJ1-1, with 7 bases that match TRBD1. Germline CDR1 reads SGHRS; CDR2 reads YFSETQ. The ends lost 4 bases at V and 0 bases at J; junction bases unmatched: 6. The CDR3 spans 15 residues. CDR3 DNA sequence: TGCGCCAGCAGCGGACAGGTCAACATGAACACTGAAGCTTTCTTT. Its protein is CASSGQVNMNTEAFF.

V usage is TRBV25-1 and J usage is TRBJ2-7, with D possibly being TRBD2 (5 bases). The CDR3 runs 12 residues. V shed 6 bases and J shed 0 bases, with 6 bases lying between them. Germline V gene sequence: CDR1 MGHDK, CDR2 SYGVNS. This CDR3 reads CASSGISYEQYF. The CDR3 DNA is TGTGCCAGCAGCGGGATCTCCTACGAGCAGTACTTC.

The chain has TRBV11-3 and TRBJ2-1, with D tentatively TRBD1 (6 bases). Germline-derived CDR1 and CDR2 are SGHNT and YENEEA. V dropped 4 bases and J dropped 5 bases, with 18 bases sitting between them. This CDR3 region has 16 residues. CDR3 DNA: TGTGCCAGCAGCTCCGGGCCCAGGGGCTCGAACAATGAGCAGTTCTTC. Its protein product is CASSSGPRGSNNEQFF.

CDR3 region: CASSIGEGTDTQYF. The CDR3, as DNA: TGTGCCAGTAGTATCGGGGAGGGCACAGATACGCAGTATTTT. This chain links TRBV19 with TRBJ2-3; possibly TRBD2 for D (6 bases). CDR3 size: 14 residues. The V end was cut by 3 bases, the J end by 1 base, with 8 bases between. Germline values: CDR1 LNHDA, CDR2 SQIVND (reference sequence). Complete variable domain (other parts from reference TRBV19 and TRBJ2-3): DGGITQSPKYLFRKEGQNVTLSCEQNLNHDAMYWYRQDPGQGLRLIYYSQIVNDFQKGDIAEGYSVSREKKESFPLTVTSAQKNPTAFYLCASSIGEGTDTQYFGPGTRLTVL.

The V and J genes are TRBV10-3 and TRBJ1-1; 10 nucleotides agree with TRBD1. This CDR3 spans 16 amino acids. Germline V gives CDR1 ENHRY, CDR2 SYGVKD. Losses at the gene ends were 5 bases for V and 0 bases for J; bases not matched to a gene: 6. CDR3 loop: CAISPDRGHLNTEAFF. The DNA of the CDR3 is TGTGCCATCAGTCCTGACAGGGGGCACTTGAACACTGAAGCTTTCTTT.

V gene TRBV5-1 combines with J gene TRBJ2-3; TRBD2 matches 13 bases. The CDR3 extends over 17 amino acids. In germline, CDR1 is SGHRS, CDR2 YFSETQ. V lost 4 bases, J lost 2 bases, and 7 bases stayed unmatched. CDR3 DNA: TGCGCCAGCAGCCTCCCGGGACTAGCGGGATCCACAGATACGCAGTATTTT. Translating it yields CASSLPGLAGSTDTQYF.

This sequence joins TRBV27 and TRBJ1-2, with 9 bases fitting TRBD1. CDR1 and CDR2 (germline): MNHEY, SMNVEV (reference sequence). Trimming cost V 4 bases and J 0 bases; bases outside gene matches: 18. The CDR3 covers 20 residues. CDR3 DNA sequence: TGTGCCAGCAGTTCCGAAGCCGGGACAGGGATCGGCCTCTCTAACTATGGCTACACCTTC. Protein sequence: CASSSEAGTGIGLSNYGYTF.

V and J are TRBV7-3 and TRBJ2-2, with 8 bases that match TRBD2. The trim removed 0 bases at V and 0 bases at J, leaving 6 bases unmatched. This CDR3 spans 18 amino acids. Germline CDR1 is SGHTA and CDR2 is FQGTGA. In nucleotides, the CDR3 is TGTGCCAGCAGCTTAACCACCGGGACTAGGGCGAACACCGGGGAGCTGTTTTTT. It codes for CASSLTTGTRANTGELFF.

This sequence joins TRBV28 and TRBJ2-1; TRBD2 aligns across 10 bases. The germline V gene encodes CDR1 MDHEN and CDR2 SYDVKM. This CDR3 comprises 19 residues. J lost 4 bases, V lost 5 bases, and 17 bases had no gene match. Written as DNA, the CDR3 is TGTGCCAGCAGTCTACCCTTAGGGTCTAGCGGGAGTAGGTACAATGAGCAGTTCTTC. This codes for CASSLPLGSSGSRYNEQFF.

The chain is built from TRBV28 and TRBJ1-1; tentatively, D is TRBD1 (6 bases). The V gene lost 4 bases and the J gene lost 1 base, with 10 bases spanning the gap. Germline V gene sequence: CDR1 MDHEN, CDR2 SYDVKM. The CDR3 loop spans 14 amino acids. The CDR3 loop reads CASSYLQGNTEAFF. CDR3 nucleotides: TGTGCCAGCAGTTACCTACAGGGGAACACTGAAGCTTTCTTT.

This clone was seen just once. The chain carries TRBV27 and TRBJ2-7; D remains ambiguous. Germline lookup yields CDR1 MNHEY and CDR2 SMNVEV (reference sequence). CDR3 length equals 14 residues. V lost 3 bases, J lost 6 bases, and 15 bases lay in between. The CDR3 DNA reads TGTGCCAGCAGTTTCCAGGTAACGCCGCGCGAGCAGTACTTC. Amino acids: CASSFQVTPREQYF.

The V and J genes are TRBV7-2 and TRBJ1-5, with D possibly matching TRBD1 (6 bases). Germline CDR1 SGHTA, CDR2 FQGNSA. This CDR3 spans 15 amino acids. V lost 2 bases, J lost 2 bases, and 10 bases lay in between. The CDR3 sequence: CASSLWGHGNQPQHF. CDR3 bases: TGTGCCAGCAGCTTATGGGGGCACGGCAATCAGCCCCAGCATTTT.

The rearrangement links TRBV1 to TRBJ2-7; the DNA was not used to check the table's D call, TRBD2. TRBV1 is recorded as a pseudogene. The CDR3 is 15 amino acids. In DNA form, the CDR3 reads TGCACCAGCAGCCAAGTTCGTCTAGCCTGCAACGAGCAGTACTTC. Translated, it gives CTSSQVRLACNEQYF.

Comments on this clone: Other DNA variants within this sample encode the same CDR3. The chain carries TRBV27 and TRBJ1-2; 7 nucleotides match TRBD1. CDR1 and CDR2 from the germline V gene are MNHEY and SMNVEV (reference sequence). The J segment lost 3 bases and the V segment lost 6 bases, leaving 7 bases of the junction unmatched. This CDR3 comprises 14 residues. This CDR3 reads CASSSPGQHYGYTF. The CDR3, as DNA: TGTGCCAGCAGCTCCCCGGGACAGCACTATGGCTACACCTTC.

The V gene is TRBV5-4, the J gene TRBJ1-2, with 11 bases aligning to TRBD1. Trimming at V came to 4 bases and at J to 6 bases, leaving 11 bases not matched to a gene. CDR3 length equals 16 residues. Germline-derived CDR1 and CDR2 are SGHNT and YYREEE (reference sequence). CDR3 sequence (DNA): TGTGCCAGCAGCGCCCGCCAGGGACAGGGGGTACATGGCTACACCTTC. Translating it yields CASSARQGQGVHGYTF.

This chain connects TRBV18 to TRBJ1-2; D perhaps matches TRBD1 (5 bases). Germline V gene data show CDR1 as KGHSH and CDR2 as LQKENI. Trimming removed 3 bases at V and 6 bases at J, with 11 bases between. The CDR3 loop spans 13 amino acids. In nucleotides, the CDR3 is TGTGCCAGCTCACCCGACAGAGGACATGGCTACACCTTC. Translated, it gives CASSPDRGHGYTF. The whole variable domain, remainder taken from reference TRBV18 and TRBJ1-2, is NAGVMQNPRHLVRRRGQEARLRCSPMKGHSHVYWYRQLPEEGLKFMVYLQKENIIDESGMPKERFSAEFPKEGPSILRIQQVVRGDSAAYFCASSPDRGHGYTFGSGTRLTVV.

This chain connects TRBV14 to TRBJ1-1; 11 bases are shared with TRBD1. This CDR3 comprises 15 residues. Trimming removed 4 bases from V and 7 bases from J; junction bases left unmatched: 8. Germline V gives CDR1 SGHDN, CDR2 FVKESK. This chain's CDR3 is CASSRGQGGPLEAFF. CDR3 bases: TGTGCCAGCAGCCGGGGACAGGGGGGACCACTTGAAGCTTTCTTT.

This chain links TRBV28 with TRBJ1-1; a weak D match, TRBD1 (5 bases). Trimming left V 6 bases short and J 11 bases short, with 19 bases between. Germline lookup yields CDR1 MDHEN and CDR2 SYDVKM. The CDR3 spans 13 residues. The CDR3 nucleotides read TGTGCCAGCAGAGGGCCCACAGGCCTGAGGGCTTTCTTT. The encoded protein is CASRGPTGLRAFF.

This rearrangement joins TRBV6-5 to TRBJ1-1; 8 nucleotides agree with TRBD1. The CDR3 is 14 residues long. With 6 bases clipped from V and 5 bases from J, the junction kept 8 bases outside the gene matches. The V gene's germline CDR1 is MNHEY and CDR2 SVGAGI. CDR3 DNA sequence: TGTGCCAGCAGAAACAGGGGGGTCGGGACTGAAGCTTTCTTT. Its translation is CASRNRGVGTEAFF.

The gene calls are TRBV6-6 and TRBJ1-1; TRBD1 aligns across 7 bases. The trim removed 6 bases at V and 4 bases at J, leaving 11 bases unmatched. The CDR3 has 15 amino acids. Looked up from germline, CDR1 is MNHNY and CDR2 is SVGAGI (reference sequence). Here the CDR3 reads CASRPQRGQSTEAFF. In DNA, the CDR3 is TGTGCCAGCAGACCCCAGAGGGGGCAGAGCACTGAAGCTTTCTTT.

J is TRBJ2-5 and V is TRBV4-2; tentatively, D is TRBD2 (5 bases). Germline CDR1 and CDR2: LGHNA and YNFKEQ. This CDR3 comprises 14 residues. The germline V and J ends were trimmed by 0 bases and 1 base, with 6 bases remaining between them. The CDR3 is CASSQDTSQETQYF. The CDR3 DNA reads as TGTGCCAGCAGCCAAGATACTAGCCAAGAGACCCAGTACTTC.

The rearrangement joins TRBV28 to TRBJ2-3, with TRBD1 identical over 7 bases. From germline, CDR1 is MDHEN and CDR2 SYDVKM. The length of the CDR3 is 17 residues. Trimming removed 5 bases from V and 0 bases from J; junction bases left unmatched: 11. The CDR3 region has the DNA TGTGCCAGCAGTGGACAAGAGGGGGCCTCTAGCACAGATACGCAGTATTTT. Protein: CASSGQEGASSTDTQYF.

The CDR3 here is CASSLGGAQRYGYTF. The CDR3 nucleotides are TGCGCCAGCAGCTTAGGAGGGGCGCAAAGGTATGGCTACACCTTC. The chain uses TRBV5-1 and TRBJ1-2; D is perhaps TRBD1 (5 bases). Trimming cost V 2 bases and J 5 bases, with 16 bases left between them. CDR1 is SGHRS, CDR2 YFSETQ, per germline. The CDR3 loop spans 15 amino acids.

The chain joins TRBV3-1 (or the pseudogene TRBV3-2) to TRBJ2-2, with 10 bases aligning to TRBD1. With 0 bases clipped from V and 0 bases from J, the junction kept 13 bases outside the gene matches. Germline CDR1 LGHDT, CDR2 YNNKEL (reference sequence). The CDR3 is 21 residues long. CDR3 protein: CASSQELVGTGARPNTGELFF. As DNA, the CDR3 is TGTGCCAGCAGCCAAGAACTAGTAGGGACAGGGGCTAGACCGAACACCGGGGAGCTGTTTTTT.

The J gene is TRBJ2-1, the V gene TRBV7-3; 8 bases map to TRBD2. CDR1 SGHTA and CDR2 FQGTGA come from the germline V gene. With V trimmed by 5 bases and J by 6 bases, 3 bases remained unmatched. This CDR3 comprises 13 residues. CDR3 sequence (DNA): TGTGCCAGCAGCCCAGGGACTAGCAATGAGCAGTTCTTC. Translating it yields CASSPGTSNEQFF.

The chain recombines TRBV19 with TRBJ2-7; perhaps TRBD1 as D (6 bases). CDR3 size: 13 residues. CDR1 and CDR2 from the germline V gene are LNHDA and SQIVND (reference sequence). Trimming took off 3 bases at V and 2 bases at J, with 8 bases between the two ends. CDR3: CASSITGTYEQYF. The CDR3 DNA follows: TGTGCCAGTAGTATCACAGGGACCTACGAGCAGTACTTC.